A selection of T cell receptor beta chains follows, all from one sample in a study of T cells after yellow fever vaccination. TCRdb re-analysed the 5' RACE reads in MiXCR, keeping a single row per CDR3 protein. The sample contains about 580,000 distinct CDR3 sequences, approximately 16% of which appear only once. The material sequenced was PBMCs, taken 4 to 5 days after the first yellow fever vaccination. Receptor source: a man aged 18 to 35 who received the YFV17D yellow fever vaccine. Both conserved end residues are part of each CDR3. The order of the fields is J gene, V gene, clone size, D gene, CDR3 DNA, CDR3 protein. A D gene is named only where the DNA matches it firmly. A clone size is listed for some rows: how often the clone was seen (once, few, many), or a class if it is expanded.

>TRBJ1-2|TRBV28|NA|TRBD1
TGTGCCAGCAGTTTTCCGGACAGGGTGGGCTATGGCTACACCTTC
CASSFPDRVGYGYTF
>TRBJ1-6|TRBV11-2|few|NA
TGTGCCAGCGGGGTTGATTCACCCCTCCACTTT
CASGVDSPLHF
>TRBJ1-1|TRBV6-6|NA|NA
TGTGCCAGCAGTTTTACATCGGCTGAAGCTTTCTTT
CASSFTSAEAFF
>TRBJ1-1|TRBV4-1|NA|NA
TGCGCCAGCAGCCAAGGGCGGGCCAGGATGAACACTGAAGCTTTCTTT
CASSQGRARMNTEAFF
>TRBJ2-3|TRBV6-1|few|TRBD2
TGTGCCAGCAGGGTGGGGCGGGGGGGCGCAGATACGCAGTATTTT
CASRVGRGGADTQYF
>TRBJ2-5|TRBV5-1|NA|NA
TGCGCCAGCAGCCGTTGGAAGTTTCAAGAGACCCAGTACTTC
CASSRWKFQETQYF
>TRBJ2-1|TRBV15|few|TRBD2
TGTGCCACCAGCAGTCCTCATGGCCCCGGACTAGCGGGGCCCAATGAGCAGTTCTTC
CATSSPHGPGLAGPNEQFF
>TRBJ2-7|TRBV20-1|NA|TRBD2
TGCAGTGCTAGAGGCCTAGCGGGGAGCTCCTACGAGCTGTACTTC
CSARGLAGSSYELYF
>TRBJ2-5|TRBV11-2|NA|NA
TGTGCCAGCAAGGGACAAGAGGCGAAAGAGACCCAGTACTTC
CASKGQEAKETQYF
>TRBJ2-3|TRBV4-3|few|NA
TGCGCCAGCAGCCACCTGACTAGTTCGGGCACAGATACGCAGTATTTT
CASSHLTSSGTDTQYF
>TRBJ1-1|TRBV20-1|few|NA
TGCAGTGTTTGGTCGGGCAGCATAGAAATTGAAGCTTTCTTT
CSVWSGSIEIEAFF
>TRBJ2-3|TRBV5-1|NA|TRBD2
TGCGCCAGCAGTGTTCTACTAGCGGGGGGCACAGATACGCAGTATTTT
CASSVLLAGGTDTQYF
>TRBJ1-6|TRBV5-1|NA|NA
TGCGCCAGCATGGGGGACCCGGATTCACCCCTCCACTTT
CASMGDPDSPLHF
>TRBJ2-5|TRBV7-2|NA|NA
TGTGCCAGCAGCTTAAACTCCGGCCGGGAGACCCAGTACTTC
CASSLNSGRETQYF
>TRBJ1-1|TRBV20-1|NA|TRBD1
TGCAGTGCTAAGCCCACAGACAGGGGCACTGAAGCTTTCTTT
CSAKPTDRGTEAFF
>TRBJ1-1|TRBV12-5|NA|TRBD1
TGTGCTAGTGGTTTGGGGACAGGGGCTTTCTTT
CASGLGTGAFF
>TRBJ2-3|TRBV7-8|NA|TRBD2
TGTGCCAGCAGAAAGACTAGCGGGGGCACAGATACGCAGTATTTT
CASRKTSGGTDTQYF
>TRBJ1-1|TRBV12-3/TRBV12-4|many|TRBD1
TGCGCCAGCAGCTTGCAGGGGGGCACTGAAGCTTTCTTT
CASSLQGGTEAFF
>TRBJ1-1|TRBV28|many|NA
TGTGCCAGCAGCCTCGACGGGCGGGGAGAAGCTTTCTTT
CASSLDGRGEAFF
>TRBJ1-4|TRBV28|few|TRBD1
TGTGCCAGCAGTCCCGGACAGGTTTTTGAAAAACTGTTTTTT
CASSPGQVFEKLFF
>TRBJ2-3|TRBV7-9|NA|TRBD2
TGTGCCAGCAGCAGCCTAGCGGGGGACACAGATACGCAGTATTTT
CASSSLAGDTDTQYF
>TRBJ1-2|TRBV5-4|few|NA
TGTGCCAGCAGCTTGGGATCCCAGGGTCGTAACTATGGCTACACCTTC
CASSLGSQGRNYGYTF
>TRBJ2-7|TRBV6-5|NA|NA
TGTGCCAGCAGTTACGGTGGGACATCAGCCTACGAGCAGTACTTC
CASSYGGTSAYEQYF
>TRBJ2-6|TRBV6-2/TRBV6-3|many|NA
TGTGCCACCTTAATACAGGGTTATAGCCCTGGGGCCAACGTCCTGACTTTC
CATLIQGYSPGANVLTF
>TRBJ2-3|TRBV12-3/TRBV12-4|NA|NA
TGTGCCAGCAGTTTTAAAGGAGGGGGGCTGAGCACAGATACGCAGTATTTT
CASSFKGGGLSTDTQYF
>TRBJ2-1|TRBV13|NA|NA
TGTGCCAGCAGCTTAGGAAGAAACGATGAGCAGTTCTTC
CASSLGRNDEQFF
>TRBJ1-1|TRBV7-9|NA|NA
TGTGCCAGCAGCTTATTCGGGACGACTGAAGCTTTCTTT
CASSLFGTTEAFF
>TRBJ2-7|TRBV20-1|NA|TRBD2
TGCAGTGCTAGAGATCAGGTACTAGCGCTTAACGAGCAGTACTTC
CSARDQVLALNEQYF
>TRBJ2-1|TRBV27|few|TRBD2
TGTGCCAGCAGTTCCGGGACTAGCGGCCCCTCCTACAATGAGCAGTTCTTC
CASSSGTSGPSYNEQFF
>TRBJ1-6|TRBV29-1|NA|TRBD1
TGCAGCGTTCGGACAGGGGGTCAATCACCCCTCCACTTT
CSVRTGGQSPLHF
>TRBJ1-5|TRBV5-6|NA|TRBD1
TGTGCCAGCAGTCGCAGGGGGGGTCAGCCCCAGCATTTT
CASSRRGGQPQHF
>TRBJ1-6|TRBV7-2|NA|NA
TGTGCCAGCAGCTTACGGACGGGGCAGGCCCTAAGTCCCCTCCACTTT
CASSLRTGQALSPLHF
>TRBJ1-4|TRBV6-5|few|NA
TGTGCCAGCAGTTACGCCAGGGGCTCAACTAATGAAAAACTGTTTTTT
CASSYARGSTNEKLFF
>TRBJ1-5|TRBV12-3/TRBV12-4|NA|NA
TGTGCCAGCAGCCTCACAGGGAACGGCAATCAGCCCCAGCATTTT
CASSLTGNGNQPQHF
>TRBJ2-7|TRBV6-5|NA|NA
TGTGCCAGCAGTTATGGCCGGGGCAACTACGAGCAGTACTTC
CASSYGRGNYEQYF
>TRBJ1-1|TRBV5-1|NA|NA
TGCGCCAGCAGCTCTTCGGGGCAGATTGAAGCTTTCTTT
CASSSSGQIEAFF
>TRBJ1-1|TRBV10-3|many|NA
TGTGCCTCACGGGCCTGGGGGAACACTGAAGCTTTCTTT
CASRAWGNTEAFF
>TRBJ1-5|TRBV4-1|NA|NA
TGCGCCAGCAGCCAAGGGAACGGTAGAATGCCCCAGCATTTT
CASSQGNGRMPQHF
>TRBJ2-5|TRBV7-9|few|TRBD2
TGTGCCAGCAGCTTATATAGCGGGCAAGAGACCCAGTACTTC
CASSLYSGQETQYF
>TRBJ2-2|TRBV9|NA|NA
TGTGCCAGCAGCGTAGGAGGACACGATAACACCGGGGAGCTGTTTTTT
CASSVGGHDNTGELFF